The sequence of this T cell receptor beta chain was determined in a study of CXCR3-negative and CXCR3-positive naive CD8 T cells. General study points: TRBV-TRBJ usage was alike in naive CXCR3-negative and CXCR3-positive cells but differed in memory cells. The study inferred TCR strength from TRB CDR3 properties and found comparable surface CD5 between naive subsets.

Note on this clonotype: Its antigen is unknown.

Each TRB cDNA library was prepared by 5' RACE (with UMI labels). TCRdb reprocessed the 5' RACE reads and keeps a single row for each CDR3 protein, giving no DNA. This sample's table reports tens of thousands of distinct CDR3 sequences. CDR3 length: 18 amino acids. Germline values: CDR1 SGHKS, CDR2 YYEKEE (reference sequence). The sample was memory CD8+ T cells from blood. This chain joins TRBV5-5 and TRBJ1-1. The receptor's source is a human donor in good health. Some clones in this sample may be carry-over from other donors' samples. CDR3 sequence reads: CASSPHWAASPMNTEAFF. The entire variable domain, with the rest obtained from reference TRBV5-5 and TRBJ1-1, is as follows: DAGVTQSPTHLIKTRGQQVTLRCSPISGHKSVSWYQQVLGQGPQFIFQYYEKEERGRGNFPDRFSARQFPNYSSELNVNALLLGDSALYLCASSPHWAASPMNTEAFFGQGTRLTVV.